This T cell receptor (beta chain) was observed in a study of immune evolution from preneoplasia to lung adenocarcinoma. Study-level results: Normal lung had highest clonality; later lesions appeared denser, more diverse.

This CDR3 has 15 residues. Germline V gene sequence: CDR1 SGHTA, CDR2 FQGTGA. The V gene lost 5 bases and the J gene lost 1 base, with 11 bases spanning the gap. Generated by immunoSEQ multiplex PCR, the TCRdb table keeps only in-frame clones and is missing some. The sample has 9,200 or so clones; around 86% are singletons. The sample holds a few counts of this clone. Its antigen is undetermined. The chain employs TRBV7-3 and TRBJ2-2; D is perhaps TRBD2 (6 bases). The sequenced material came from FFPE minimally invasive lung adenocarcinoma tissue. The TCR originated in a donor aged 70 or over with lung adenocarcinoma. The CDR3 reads CASSPRSGNTGELFF. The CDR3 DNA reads TGTGCCAGCAGCCCCCGTAGCGGGAACACCGGGGAGCTGTTTTTT.